These 30 T cell receptor beta chains came from one sample sequenced in a study of Ad26.COV2.S vaccination and SARS-CoV-2 variants. The table came from immunoSEQ multiplex PCR; TCRdb's copy has only in-frame clones and leaves some out. The sample contains roughly 140,000 clones, 86% of which appear only once. Here the sequenced sample was peripheral blood, taken after recovery from COVID-19. These receptors came from a human donor who had recovered from COVID-19.

This CDR3 is CASSTRGNPQSPLHF. The CDR3 region has the DNA TGTGCCAGTAGTACCAGGGGGAATCCTCAGTCACCCCTCCACTTT. The chain uses TRBV19 and TRBJ1-6, with 7 nucleotides matching TRBD1. CDR1 is LNHDA and CDR2 is SQIVND in the germline V gene (reference sequence). After removal of 4 bases from V and 10 bases from J, the junction contained 10 bases not matched to a gene. The CDR3 runs 15 residues.

CDR3 sequence (DNA): TGTGCCAGCAGTTACTCGCAGGGTGCGAACACTGAAGCTTTCTTT. The encoded protein is CASSYSQGANTEAFF. The chain carries TRBV6-5 and TRBJ1-1, with a possible D match to TRBD1 (5 bases). Deletions cut 0 bases from V and 1 base from J, with 9 bases between. Germline V gives CDR1 MNHEY, CDR2 SVGAGI. This CDR3 has 15 amino acids.

The chain has TRBV5-4 and TRBJ2-1; 9 bases are a match to TRBD1. Germline V gives CDR1 SGHNT, CDR2 YYREEE (reference sequence). J was trimmed by 8 bases and V by 4 bases; bases with no gene match: 7. This CDR3 spans 14 amino acids. As DNA, the CDR3 is TGTGCCAGCAGCATGGGACAGGGAGGCGATGAGCAGTTCTTC. Protein sequence: CASSMGQGGDEQFF. The entire variable domain, with the rest obtained from reference TRBV5-4 and TRBJ2-1, is as follows: ETGVTQSPTHLIKTRGQQVTLRCSSQSGHNTVSWYQQALGQGPQFIFQYYREEENGRGNFPPRFSGLQFPNYSSELNVNALELDDSALYLCASSMGQGGDEQFFGPGTRLTVL.

V and J are TRBV7-9 and TRBJ2-3; no clear D. The CDR3 covers 15 residues. CDR1 is SEHNR and CDR2 is FQNEAQ in the germline V gene (reference sequence). The V and J ends lost 3 bases and 6 bases respectively, with 16 bases between them. The CDR3 DNA is TGTGCCAGCAGCTTGGCCATCCGATCTGAGGATACGCAGTATTTT. It yields the protein CASSLAIRSEDTQYF.

The rearrangement links TRBV28 to TRBJ1-6; the D gene is possibly TRBD1 (5 bases). CDR3 length equals 14 residues. Trimming pared 6 bases from V and 2 bases from J, leaving 8 bases between. Germline assignment: CDR1 MDHEN and CDR2 SYDVKM. CDR3 nucleotides: TGTGCCAGCAGCGGGGGGGCCTATAATTCACCCCTCCACTTT. Protein product: CASSGGAYNSPLHF.

J is TRBJ2-2 and V is TRBV18, with 10 bases aligning to TRBD1. The ends lost 3 bases at V and 0 bases at J; junction bases unmatched: 19. This CDR3 is 22 amino acids long. The germline V gene has CDR1 KGHSH and CDR2 LQKENI. CDR3 protein: CASSPAGTGVLPYPPNTGELFF. For the CDR3, the DNA is TGTGCCAGCTCACCCGCCGGGACAGGGGTTCTACCCTATCCCCCGAACACCGGGGAGCTGTTTTTT. Full variable domain (missing parts from reference TRBV18 and TRBJ2-2): NAGVMQNPRHLVRRRGQEARLRCSPMKGHSHVYWYRQLPEEGLKFMVYLQKENIIDESGMPKERFSAEFPKEGPSILRIQQVVRGDSAAYFCASSPAGTGVLPYPPNTGELFFGEGSRLTVL.

The chain is built from TRBV6-5 and TRBJ1-1; D remains ambiguous. The CDR3 consists of 13 residues. Per germline, CDR1 MNHEY and CDR2 SVGAGI. Trimming removed 3 bases from V and 2 bases from J, with 7 bases in between. The CDR3 region is CASSYEGNTEAFF. In DNA form, the CDR3 reads TGTGCCAGCAGTTATGAGGGAAACACTGAAGCTTTCTTT.

The chain joins TRBV6-5 to TRBJ1-1, with TRBD1 matching over 9 bases. The germline V gene has CDR1 MNHEY and CDR2 SVGAGI. Unmatched junction bases numbered 3, after V lost 6 bases and J lost 1 base. The CDR3 has 14 amino acids. The CDR3 loop is CASSRDRANTEAFF. The CDR3 DNA follows: TGTGCCAGCAGCAGGGACAGGGCGAACACTGAAGCTTTCTTT.

This clone has only one observation. The chain is built from TRBV19 and TRBJ2-2; 8 bases are shared with TRBD2. Germline V gene data show CDR1 as LNHDA and CDR2 as SQIVND (reference sequence). The V gene end was trimmed by 7 bases and the J gene end by 6 bases; junction bases not matched to a gene: 10. The CDR3 is made up of 15 amino acids. The CDR3: CASMPSSGGAGELFF. CDR3 bases: TGTGCCAGTATGCCGTCCAGCGGGGGAGCCGGGGAGCTGTTTTTT.

V usage is TRBV7-8 and J usage is TRBJ2-7; D possibly corresponds to TRBD1 (5 bases). CDR3 length: 13 residues. Trimming shortened V by 5 bases and J by 4 bases, and 12 bases separated the two germline ends. Germline lookup yields CDR1 SGHVS and CDR2 FQNEAQ. CDR3 in DNA: TGTGCCAGCAGCGGTCTTAGGGGTTACGAGCAGTACTTC. Translating gives CASSGLRGYEQYF.

The chain recombines TRBV28 with TRBJ1-2, with D possibly being TRBD1 (5 bases). In germline, CDR1 is MDHEN, CDR2 SYDVKM. Trimming stripped 8 bases from V and 5 bases from J, with 18 bases between. This CDR3 is 14 amino acids long. The CDR3 DNA sequence: TGTGCCAGCGCCAACCCGCCGGGGGGGTATGGCTACACCTTC. This encodes CASANPPGGYGYTF.

This clone was picked up a small number of times. The V call is TRBV12-3 or TRBV12-4, the J call TRBJ1-4; a possible D gene is TRBD1 (5 bases). This CDR3 has 11 residues. The V and J ends lost 5 bases and 10 bases respectively, with 8 bases between them. Written as DNA, the CDR3 is TGTGCCAGCAGTGGGGACGGAAAACTGTTTTTT. Translating gives CASSGDGKLFF.

CDR3 amino acids: CASSEASTNEKLFF. For the CDR3, the DNA is TGTGCCAGCAGTGAAGCGTCAACTAATGAAAAACTGTTTTTT. This rearrangement joins TRBV6-1 to TRBJ1-4; D ambiguous. The germline V gene has CDR1 MNHNS and CDR2 SASEGT. This CDR3 is built from 14 residues. V gave up 0 bases and J gave up 0 bases, with 2 bases separating them.

V gene TRBV27 combines with J gene TRBJ1-3; a possible D gene is TRBD1 (5 bases). The germline V and J ends were trimmed by 5 bases and 4 bases, with 12 bases remaining between them. Germline CDR1 MNHEY, CDR2 SMNVEV (reference sequence). CDR3 length: 14 residues. The chain's CDR3 is CASSPRRQGNTIYF. The DNA of the CDR3 is TGTGCCAGCAGTCCCCGGAGACAGGGAAACACCATATATTTT.

V gene TRBV7-9 combines with J gene TRBJ1-1; D call uncertain. The CDR3 has 15 residues. The germline CDR1 and CDR2 sequences are SEHNR and FQNEAQ (reference sequence). The V end lost 5 bases, the J end lost 3 bases, and 16 bases lay between the germline ends. CDR3 region: CASSAPGSPYTEAFF. CDR3 in DNA: TGTGCCAGCAGCGCCCCTGGGTCCCCATACACTGAAGCTTTCTTT.

The chain has TRBV27 and TRBJ2-3; 10 bases agree with TRBD2. The CDR3 loop spans 16 amino acids. CDR1 and CDR2 from the germline V gene are MNHEY and SMNVEV (reference sequence). V was pared by 6 bases and J by 1 base, with 7 bases of the junction left unmatched. CDR3 protein: CASSPRLAGGTDTQYF. The CDR3, as DNA: TGTGCCAGCAGCCCCCGACTAGCGGGCGGCACAGATACGCAGTATTTT.

The V and J genes are TRBV19 and TRBJ1-4; TRBD1 might be the D (5 bases). Trimming stripped 5 bases from V and 1 base from J, with 11 bases between. This CDR3 contains 15 residues. CDR1 is LNHDA and CDR2 is SQIVND in the germline V gene (reference sequence). CDR3 sequence: CASSRDSRTNEKLFF. The CDR3 coding sequence is TGTGCCAGTAGTCGCGACAGCAGAACTAATGAAAAACTGTTTTTT. The full variable domain, its missing parts supplied by reference TRBV19 and TRBJ1-4, is DGGITQSPKYLFRKEGQNVTLSCEQNLNHDAMYWYRQDPGQGLRLIYYSQIVNDFQKGDIAEGYSVSREKKESFPLTVTSAQKNPTAFYLCASSRDSRTNEKLFFGSGTQLSVL.

This chain uses TRBV6-5 with TRBJ1-1; D is uncertain. Trimming shortened V by 8 bases and J by 2 bases, and 12 bases separated the two germline ends. This CDR3 spans 13 amino acids. The germline CDR1 and CDR2 sequences are MNHEY and SVGAGI. This CDR3 is CASWPVDNTEAFF. DNA for the CDR3: TGTGCCAGCTGGCCGGTGGATAACACTGAAGCTTTCTTT.

This sequence joins TRBV30 and TRBJ2-7; D ambiguous. This CDR3 is 13 amino acids long. Trimming left V 0 bases short and J 2 bases short, with 8 bases between. CDR1 is GTSNPN and CDR2 is SVGIG in the germline V gene (reference sequence). The CDR3 protein is CAWSVGSAYEQYF. CDR3 bases: TGTGCCTGGAGTGTAGGGTCAGCCTACGAGCAGTACTTC.

This chain connects TRBV5-6 to TRBJ1-6; the D gene is possibly TRBD1 (6 bases). V was shortened by 4 bases and J by 0 bases, with 11 bases between the two germline ends. This CDR3 contains 16 residues. Germline CDR1 and CDR2: SGHDT and YYEEEE. CDR3 nucleotides: TGTGCCAGCAGCCACGACAGGTTCTCCTATAATTCACCCCTCCACTTT. Protein product: CASSHDRFSYNSPLHF.

J is TRBJ2-4 and V is TRBV7-9, with 7 bases identical to TRBD1. The CDR3 runs 11 residues. V shed 6 bases, J shed 12 bases, and the junction held 5 bases outside the gene matches. Germline CDR1 and CDR2: SEHNR and FQNEAQ (reference sequence). The CDR3 sequence is CASSEGTAQYF. The CDR3 region has the DNA TGTGCCAGCAGTGAAGGGACAGCTCAGTACTTC.

This chain connects TRBV5-6 to TRBJ1-2; unclear D gene. V lost 0 bases and J 10 bases, leaving 16 bases between the germline ends. Looked up from germline, CDR1 is SGHDT and CDR2 is YYEEEE. The length of the CDR3 is 14 residues. As DNA, the CDR3 is TGTGCCAGCAGCTTGGATTATCGGTGTGCGTTCTACACCTTC. Protein sequence: CASSLDYRCAFYTF.

On this clone itself: Other DNA variants within this sample encode the same CDR3. The V call is TRBV28, the J call TRBJ1-2, with D possibly being TRBD1 (6 bases). This CDR3 comprises 14 residues. Trimming stripped 3 bases from V and 3 bases from J, with 11 bases between. Germline CDR1 reads MDHEN; CDR2 reads SYDVKM. The CDR3, as DNA: TGTGCCAGCAGTTTTCAGGGGCACGACTATGGCTACACCTTC. It is translated as CASSFQGHDYGYTF.

This chain joins TRBV11-3 and TRBJ2-1; 7 bases agree with TRBD2. The CDR3 sequence is 15 residues long. Germline CDR1 is SGHNT and CDR2 is YENEEA. Unmatched junction bases numbered 9, after V lost 5 bases and J lost 5 bases. The CDR3 spells CASSRGGSGHNEQFF. As DNA, the CDR3 is TGTGCCAGCAGCAGGGGAGGGTCCGGCCACAATGAGCAGTTCTTC.

The gene calls are TRBV11-2 and TRBJ2-7, with D uncertain. The length of the CDR3 is 12 residues. V lost 0 bases and J 6 bases, leaving 6 bases between the germline ends. CDR1 SGHAT and CDR2 FQNNGV come from the germline V gene. CDR3 in amino acids: CASSLDIPEQYF. The DNA for the CDR3 is TGTGCCAGCAGCTTAGATATTCCCGAGCAGTACTTC.

CDR3 residues: CASAPQATNQPQHF. The CDR3 region has the DNA TGTGCCAGCGCCCCACAGGCCACCAATCAGCCCCAGCATTTT. The chain links TRBV28 to TRBJ1-5, with D perhaps matching TRBD1 (5 bases). CDR3 length: 14 residues. Germline V gene sequence: CDR1 MDHEN, CDR2 SYDVKM. Trimming cost V 8 bases and J 3 bases, with 14 bases left between them.

This chain connects TRBV6-5 to TRBJ1-2; D not certain. Germline loops: CDR1 MNHEY, CDR2 SVGAGI. The V end was cut by 6 bases, the J end by 8 bases, with 10 bases between. This CDR3 has 11 residues. CDR3 residues: CASRNSEGYTF. The CDR3 coding sequence is TGTGCCAGCAGAAACAGTGAGGGCTACACCTTC.

This chain links TRBV28 with TRBJ2-7; D remains ambiguous. The CDR3 is 14 amino acids. Deletions cut 5 bases from V and 1 base from J, with 12 bases between. Germline loops: CDR1 MDHEN, CDR2 SYDVKM. In DNA form, the CDR3 reads TGTGCCAGCAGTACGACGGCACATTCCTACGAGCAGTACTTC. Translated: CASSTTAHSYEQYF.

This chain connects TRBV27 to TRBJ2-1, with 13 bases identical to TRBD2. V was clipped by 8 bases and J by 10 bases; unmatched bases: 14. Germline loops: CDR1 MNHEY, CDR2 SMNVEV (reference sequence). This CDR3 has 16 amino acids. CDR3 amino acids: CASGYHGTSGEPEQFF. CDR3 nucleotide sequence: TGTGCCAGCGGTTACCACGGGACTAGCGGGGAGCCAGAGCAGTTCTTC.

This clone was seen a few times. The rearrangement uses TRBV4-1 and TRBJ2-7, with D perhaps matching TRBD1 (5 bases). This CDR3 has 14 amino acids. V lost 0 bases to trimming and J lost 3 bases, with 9 bases between them. Germline lookup yields CDR1 MGHRA and CDR2 YSYEKL. This CDR3 reads CASSQEQTDYEQYF. The CDR3 DNA follows: TGCGCCAGCAGCCAAGAACAGACAGACTACGAGCAGTACTTC.